This T cell receptor beta chain was obtained from a study of T cells in narcolepsy. Study-level results: Some memory CD4+ repertoires had no autoreactive clone sequences. Reportedly, autoreactive clonotypes were serially detected in patients' blood but not controls'.

As to this clone: The target antigen is unknown.

Only in-frame clones appear in the TCRdb table, and some are missing; sequencing was by immunoSEQ multiplex PCR. The data show around 32,000 clones, approximately 78% seen once. This receptor was obtained from a human donor with narcolepsy. The specimen was CD45RA- memory CD4+ T cells from PBMCs.

The CDR3 loop is CASSQDLGIGNEQFF. The CDR3 DNA reads TGCGCCAGCAGCCAAGATCTAGGGATAGGGAATGAGCAGTTCTTC. The chain joins TRBV4-3 to TRBJ2-1; D is undetermined. The germline gives CDR1 LGHNA, CDR2 YSLEER. This CDR3 contains 15 residues. V was pared by 0 bases and J by 7 bases, with 13 bases between.